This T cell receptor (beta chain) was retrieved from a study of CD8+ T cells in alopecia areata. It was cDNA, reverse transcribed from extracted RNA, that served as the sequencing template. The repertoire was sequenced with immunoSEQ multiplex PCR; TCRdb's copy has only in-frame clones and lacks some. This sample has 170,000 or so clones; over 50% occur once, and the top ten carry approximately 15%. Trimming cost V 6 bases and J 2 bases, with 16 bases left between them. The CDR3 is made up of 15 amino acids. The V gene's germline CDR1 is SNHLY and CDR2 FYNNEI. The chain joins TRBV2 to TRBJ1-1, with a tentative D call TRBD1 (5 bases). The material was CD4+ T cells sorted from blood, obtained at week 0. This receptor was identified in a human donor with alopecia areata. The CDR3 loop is CASRPTLTENTEAFF. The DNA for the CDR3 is TGTGCCAGCAGGCCAACCCTGACAGAAAACACTGAAGCTTTCTTT.